The present TCR beta chain was sequenced within a study of cytotoxic CD8 clonotypes in ibrutinib-treated CLL. Study-level background: Averaging across samples gave about 230,000 productive templates and tens of thousands of productive rearrangements.

Findings and caveats of the study: The study found baseline clonality above age-matched healthy donors, tracking circulating CD8+ T-cell counts.

J lost 5 bases, V lost 10 bases, and 14 bases had no gene match. The CDR3 extends over 14 amino acids. In germline, CDR1 is ENHRY, CDR2 SYGVKD. Remarks on this clone: Antigen specificity is unknown.

Data came from immunoSEQ multiplex PCR; TCRdb stores just in-frame clones and leaves some out. The repertoire has around 52,000 clones, around 60% of them found once; the top ten carry 20%. The rearrangement uses TRBV10-3 and TRBJ2-7; TRBD2 matches 7 bases. The specimen comprised PBMCs, sampled after 24 months of ibrutinib treatment. This TCR derives from a human donor with chronic lymphocytic leukemia. This CDR3 reads CASTTAGPKNEQYF. Written as DNA, the CDR3 is TGTGCCAGCACCACAGCGGGACCCAAAAACGAGCAGTACTTC.